The present T cell receptor beta chain was sequenced within a study of shared clonotypes between healthy human individuals. The authors split each subset's genomic DNA evenly across several immunoSEQ plates. Libraries were prepared by immunoSEQ multiplex PCR; TCRdb keeps only in-frame clonotypes and omits some of them. The data show fewer than 650,000 clones, around 78% seen once. The CDR3 totals 16 residues. After removal of 3 bases from V and 5 bases from J, the junction contained 5 bases not matched to a gene. Per germline, CDR1 MRHNA and CDR2 SNTAGT. This sequence joins TRBV6-4 and TRBJ2-5; 14 bases fit TRBD2. The sequence derives from a woman in her thirties or forties in good health. Some clones in this sample may be carry-over from other donors' samples. Material: PBMCs. As DNA, the CDR3 is TGTGCCAGCAGTGAGTCCGGGACTAGCGGGAGCGAGACCCAGTACTTC. This gives the protein CASSESGTSGSETQYF.